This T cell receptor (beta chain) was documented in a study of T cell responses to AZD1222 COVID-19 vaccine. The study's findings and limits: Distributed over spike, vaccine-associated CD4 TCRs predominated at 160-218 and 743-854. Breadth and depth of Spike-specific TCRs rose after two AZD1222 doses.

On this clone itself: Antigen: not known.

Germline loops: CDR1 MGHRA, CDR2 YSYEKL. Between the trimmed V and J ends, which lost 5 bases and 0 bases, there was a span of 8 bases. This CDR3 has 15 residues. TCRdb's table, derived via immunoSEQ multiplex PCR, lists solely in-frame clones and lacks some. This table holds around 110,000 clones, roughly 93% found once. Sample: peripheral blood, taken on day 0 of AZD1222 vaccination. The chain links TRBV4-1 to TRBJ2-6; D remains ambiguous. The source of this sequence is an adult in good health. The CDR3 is CASSDSVSGANVLTF. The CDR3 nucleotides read TGCGCCAGCAGCGACTCGGTCTCTGGGGCCAACGTCCTGACTTTC.